This T cell receptor (beta chain) was sequenced in a study of blood T cell repertoires in COVID-19. Overall study context: The United States, Italy and Spain were the sources of the acute and convalescent COVID-19 samples. Sources were T cells, B-cell-depleted T cells, or PBMCs; the material itself was cDNA or gDNA.

This clone was seen a few times. The CDR3 loop spans 15 amino acids. With 3 bases removed from V and 4 bases from J, the gap between germline ends came to 12 bases. CDR1 is MNHNS, CDR2 SASEGT, per germline. The authors' processing: Amplification with reference gene primers provided the estimates of nucleated cell counts. The method was immunoSEQ multiplex PCR; TCRdb's version includes in-frame clones alone and lacks a portion of them. The V and J calls and clone size were taken over from that table, and D and trimming were inferred from the DNA. The table has approximately 190,000 clones, nearly 90% seen once.

Sequenced: peripheral blood. This chain links TRBV6-1 with TRBJ2-2; possible D gene TRBD1, 5 bases. This receptor was identified in a woman aged 40 to 55 who had recovered from COVID-19. The CDR3 here is CASSEGSRATGELFF. The CDR3 bases are TGTGCCAGCAGTGAGGGGTCCAGGGCCACCGGGGAGCTGTTTTTT.